This T cell receptor (beta chain) emerged from a study of molecular identifiers for immune sequencing clone quantification. Based on a CD8+CD4-CCR7+CD45RA+ profile, naive CD8 T cells were sorted. TCRdb itself ran the PCR reads through MiXCR, one entry per CDR3 protein. The data hold about 100,000 distinct CDR3 sequences, with roughly a third observed a single time. V dropped 5 bases and J dropped 3; count of bases not matched to a gene: 1. CDR3 length: 13 amino acids. Germline assignment: CDR1 SGHNT and CDR2 YENEEA. About this clonotype itself: Its antigen is not known. As the CDR3 is not closed by the conserved phenylalanine or tryptophan, this likely results from a read error.

Overall study findings and caveats: Highly expanded clone sizes could be underestimated by identical TCR molecules that share a barcode.

The TCR comes from a human donor in good health. Some libraries in this study had Jurkat cell RNA spiked in. Source material: naive CD8+ T cells from blood, with Jurkat cell RNA spiked in. Subset meaning: FACS-sorted CD8+CD4-CCR7+CD45RA+ naive T cells. The chain uses TRBV11-3 and TRBJ2-7, with TRBD2 matching 10 bases. CDR3 DNA sequence: TGTGCCAGCAGCCCTAGCGGGGGCTACGAGCAGTACTCC. This encodes CASSPSGGYEQYS.